This TCR beta chain was identified in a study of Graves' ophthalmopathy and Graves' hyperthyroidism. Amplified TCR beta CDR3 regions were obtained using RNA transcripts as template. First-round RT-PCR employed HTBI primers, with a second-round multiplex PCR after it. TCRdb reprocessed the multiplex PCR reads with MiXCR, giving one entry per CDR3 protein. The repertoire has 650,000 to 900,000 distinct CDR3 sequences, roughly 41% of them found once; the top ten carry roughly 45%. General observations from the study: The model predicted ophthalmopathy progression with about 70% sensitivity and around 72% specificity.

The study excluded patients with other autoimmune diseases, uncontrolled infections, pregnancy or lactation. The source of the PBMCs was over 8.5 ml of fresh peripheral blood. There are 11 residues in the CDR3. Germline CDR1 is ENHRY and CDR2 is SYGVKD. On this clonotype itself: Its specificity is unknown.

This chain joins TRBV10-3 and TRBJ1-2; D gene ambiguous. The sequence was obtained from an adult man with Graves' ophthalmopathy. What was sequenced was peripheral blood. DNA of the CDR3: TGTCCCACCACCGATGGCAATGGCTACACCTTC. Protein product: CPTTDGNGYTF.